This T cell receptor (beta chain) came from a study of shared clonotypes between healthy human individuals (dated by TCRdb to about 2020). Notes on the research overall: The cohort comprised two women and a few men aged 18 to 49 years. To estimate repertoire size and how much clonotype sharing occurs between individuals, the study deeply sequenced the blood TCR repertoires of roughly 5 healthy adults. For each donor, CD4 naive and CD4 memory were each given three plates, CD8 naive was given two plates, and CD8 memory was given one plate. To increase sequencing depth and limit assay-specific biases, different laboratories used diverse techniques to prepare libraries and sequence TCR repertoires. Per donor, leukapheresis produced somewhere between about 0.9 and 10 billion PBMCs.

Comments on this clone: Which antigen it targets is not known. Per-base qualities were not stored, and no clone one base away is much larger. Other DNA sequences in the sample encode the same CDR3.

Overall study results and their limits: Compared with non-shared clonotypes, clonotypes shared by all four sorted-subset donors had higher generation probabilities. Pairwise subsampling indicated that sequencing depth was expected to affect the degree of clonotype sharing among donors. Only blood was sampled, and tissue TCR repertoires likely differ from those in blood. Naive subsets generally had larger estimated clonotype richness than memory subsets did. Rarefaction of sorted-subset datasets indicated incomplete sequencing despite the large sequencing depth. When a handful of donors were compared, the shared fraction of clonotypes was about 5.4% for naive CD4, 3% to 4% for naive CD8, 2% to 2.5% for memory CD4, and 0.4% for memory CD8. The small number of donors limited the genetic and exposure-history diversity represented.

For the CD8 naive samples, CD45RO-negative cells were positively selected for CCR7, yielding a CD45RA+CCR7+ population from which TemRA cells were excluded. The donors were healthy, HIV-negative adults with no recently reported acute infections or vaccinations. Only Caucasian adults living in Nashville, Tennessee, USA were represented among the donors. Blood was collected by leukapheresis, and PBMCs were isolated by Ficoll-Histopaque density gradient centrifugation and then cryopreserved in liquid nitrogen vapor phase. Analytical flow cytometry was used to check the purity and quantity of every magnetically sorted T cell population. Each sorted fraction had its genomic DNA isolated and then quantified by UV absorbance on a Nanodrop 2000c. TCR CDR3 regions were amplified from genomic DNA by multiplex PCR using the deep immunoSEQ assay. For each cell subset, the extracted genomic DNA was distributed evenly across all wells of several immunoSEQ 96-well plates, and each plate served as one replicate. For sorted subsets, approximately 200 ng of genomic DNA, equivalent to 25,000 to 35,000 T cell genomes, went into each replicate PCR. Purified libraries were measured with a Qubit 3.0 fluorometer, size-checked on a Bioanalyzer 2100, and measured again with the KAPA Library Quantification kit. A separate single-read 150-cycle Illumina NextSeq 550 flow cell was used to sequence each immunoSEQ 96-well plate. From the authors' description of their analysis: Because the immunoSEQ output included only junctional sequences and no quality scores, the filtering could not be the same as the filtering used for full-length reads. Sequences were annotated with PyIR, a Python wrapper for IgBLAST v1.9, using IMGT germline references to assign V/J genes and CDR3. Any read was removed if the V/J assignment was weak (E-value above 1e-6), the CDR3 was missing, or the read contained stop codons, out-of-frame junctions, or ambiguous translated residues. V3J clonotypes were defined as sequences sharing an identical inferred V gene, J gene, and CDR3 amino acid sequence. Percentage overlap between repertoires was calculated by dividing the number of shared unique clonotypes by the size of the smaller repertoire. Three approaches were used to assess repertoire richness: RTK rarefaction, the Chao1 estimator, and Recon v2.1 estimates of unobserved clonotypes. OLGA was used to compute generation probabilities for all TCRbeta clonotypes that the gDNA method yielded from a handful of donors. TCRdb took this table from immuneACCESS and kept in-frame rearrangements with V and J called. Such tables lack part of the clones; where checked against another copy, unresolved V genes explain under half of the gap, and the rest is unexplained. That table supplies the V and J calls and clone size; D and trimming were determined from the DNA. The sample has about 1.9 million clones on record, roughly 95% of them singletons. In total, the top ten clones hold around 1.8% of the sample.

The sequenced sample consisted of naive CD8+ T cells from PBMCs. Sample cell subset or site, as interpreted from the label and publication: CD45RA+CCR7+. The sequence was collected from a man aged 18 to 29 in good health. Some clones in this sample may be carry-over from other donors' samples.

The CDR3 here reads CASSSGTGAYEQYF. The DNA sequence follows: TGTGCCAGCAGCTCCGGGACAGGCGCCTACGAGCAGTACTTC. The chain uses TRBV11-2 and TRBJ2-7, with TRBD1 matching 8 junction bases. Germline trimming amounts to 4 bases on V and 2 bases on J, with 4 as the count of junction bases outside the gene matches. Measured from the cysteine to the phenylalanine, the CDR3 is 14 residues long. The sequence is cut down to CDR3 DNA, 42 bases in frame from base 1. From a lookup of the germline V gene, CDR1 and CDR2 are SGHAT and FQNNGV.